The sequence of this TCR beta chain was determined in a study of breast tumors, draining lymph nodes, adjacent tissues. Germline values: CDR1 SGHAT, CDR2 FQNNGV. V lost 0 bases to trimming and J lost 14 bases, with 15 bases between them. The CDR3 is made up of 13 amino acids. Each CDR3 protein gets one entry after TCRdb re-called the multiplex PCR reads with MiXCR. The sample yields about 25,000 distinct CDR3 sequences, roughly 21% seen once. This clonotype was detected many times. Material: breast tumor tissue. The origin of this receptor is a female donor with breast cancer. Some clones in this sample may be carry-over from other donors' samples. The chain is built from TRBV11-2 and TRBJ2-3; tentatively, D is TRBD2 (6 bases). The DNA of the CDR3 is TGTGCCAGCAGCTTAGAGCCTTGGGGGGATGGGTATTTT. Translating it yields CASSLEPWGDGYF.